This TCR beta chain emerged from a study of cytomegalovirus exposure and HLA in healthy donors. Study information: Across around 400 genotyped donors, about 80% landed in the Caucasian-associated ancestry cluster. Whole-study results and caveats: Most TCR sequences showed up rarely, but some public TCRs showed up in many donors. Later analysis associated a missense DCLRE1C variant with TCR beta V- and J-gene trimming. As confirmed in vitro, a few CMV-associated chains were specific for CMV antigens.

In regard to this clone: Its antigen is unknown.

PCR employed 60 Vbeta and 13 Jbeta primers. Measured with immunoSEQ multiplex PCR; TCRdb has only the in-frame clones, and not every one. Here the sample spans 90,000 to 120,000 clones, about four fifths being singletons. This CDR3 region has 13 residues. V lost 7 bases, J lost 0 bases, and 9 bases lay in between. CDR1 is MNHEY, CDR2 SVGAGI, per germline. The sample taken for sequencing was PBMCs. The receptor comes from a man aged 25-45 years in good health and CMV-seropositive. The rearrangement joins TRBV6-5 to TRBJ2-5; a weak D match, TRBD2 (5 bases). The CDR3 nucleotides read TGTGCCAGCACCAAGGAGGACCAAGAGACCCAGTACTTC. Translating gives CASTKEDQETQYF.